This T cell receptor beta chain comes out of a study of blood T cells in healthy people across ages. Whole-study results and caveats: Strong correlation linked observed beta diversity and percent naive T cells.

On this clonotype: Antigen specificity is unknown.

The CDR3 spans 15 residues. Trimming took 7 bases from V and 2 from J, leaving 21 bases between them. CDR1 is DFQATT, CDR2 SNEGSKA, per germline (reference sequence). Primed by a sample-barcoded 5' primer and a J-beta primer mix, a second PCR proceeded for 7 to 11 cycles. Using its own MiXCR run on the 5' RACE reads, TCRdb lists one record per CDR3 protein. In the table there are about 1.4 million distinct CDR3 sequences, 55% to 75% of which are singletons. Investigators took around 10 milliliters of peripheral blood from every donor. This chain links TRBV20-1 with TRBJ2-7, with D possibly being TRBD1 (6 bases). The source material was blood. This TCR was recovered from a man between 18 and 29 years old in good health. The CDR3, as DNA: TGCAGTGTTGGACAGAGGTCACTCGGGGCCTACGAGCAGTACTTC. Its protein is CSVGQRSLGAYEQYF.